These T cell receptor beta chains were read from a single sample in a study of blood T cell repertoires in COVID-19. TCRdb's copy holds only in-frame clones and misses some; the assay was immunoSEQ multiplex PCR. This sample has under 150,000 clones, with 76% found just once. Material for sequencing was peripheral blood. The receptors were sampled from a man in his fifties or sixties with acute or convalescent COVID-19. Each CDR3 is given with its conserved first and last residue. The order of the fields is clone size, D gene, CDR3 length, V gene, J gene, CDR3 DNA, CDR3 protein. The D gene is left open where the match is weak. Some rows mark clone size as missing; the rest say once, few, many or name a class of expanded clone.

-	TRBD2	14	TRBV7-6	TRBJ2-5	TGTGCCAGCACCCTTGCTAGCGGGACCGAGACCCAGTACTTC	CASTLASGTETQYF
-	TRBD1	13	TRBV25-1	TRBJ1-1	TGTGCCAGCAGTGAGAACAGGGGCACTGAAGCTTTCTTT	CASSENRGTEAFF
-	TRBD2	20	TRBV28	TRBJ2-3	TGTGCCAGCAGTTTGGTTTTTCGGGGACTAGCGGGAGCTAGCACAGATACGCAGTATTTT	CASSLVFRGLAGASTDTQYF
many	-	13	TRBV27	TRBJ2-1	TGTGCCAGCAGTATTTGGGGCCCCAATGAGCAGTTCTTC	CASSIWGPNEQFF
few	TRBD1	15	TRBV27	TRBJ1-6	TGTGCCAGTGCCACAGGGGGTGGATGGAATTCACCCCTCCACTTT	CASATGGGWNSPLHF
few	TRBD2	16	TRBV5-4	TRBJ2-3	TGTGCCAGCAGCCCCGGACTAGCGGATAGTGGAGATACGCAGTATTTT	CASSPGLADSGDTQYF
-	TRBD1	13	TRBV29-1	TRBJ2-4	TGCAGCGTTGAAGGCACAGGGGTTAACATTCAGTACTTC	CSVEGTGVNIQYF
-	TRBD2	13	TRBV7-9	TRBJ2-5	TGTGCCAGCAGGTTTGGGGGGGGAGAGACCCAGTACTTC	CASRFGGGETQYF
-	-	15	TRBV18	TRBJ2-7	TGTGCCAGCTCAGGGGGGGCGGGCCTCTCCTACGAGCAGTACTTC	CASSGGAGLSYEQYF
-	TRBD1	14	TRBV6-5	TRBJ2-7	TGTGCCAGCAGTTACGGGACAGACTCCTACGAGCAGTACTTC	CASSYGTDSYEQYF
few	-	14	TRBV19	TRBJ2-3	TGTGCCAGTAGCCACCTACCCCAGGGAGATACGCAGTATTTT	CASSHLPQGDTQYF
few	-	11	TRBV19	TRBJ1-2	TGTGCCAGTAGTATTTGGGGCCGACGCACCTTC	CASSIWGRRTF
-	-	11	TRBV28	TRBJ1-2	TGTGCCAGCAGTTCCCGGGACTTCTACACCTTC	CASSSRDFYTF
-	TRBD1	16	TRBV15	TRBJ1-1	TGTGCCACCAGCAGACGACAGGGAAAAGGGAACACTGAAGCTTTCTTT	CATSRRQGKGNTEAFF
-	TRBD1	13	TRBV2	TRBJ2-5	TGTGCCAGCGGCGGGACAGGGGAACAGACCCAGTACTTC	CASGGTGEQTQYF
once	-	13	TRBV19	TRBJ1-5	TGTGCCAGTACCGGGGGAGGCAATCAGCCCCAGCATTTT	CASTGGGNQPQHF
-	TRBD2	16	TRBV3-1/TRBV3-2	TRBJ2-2	TGTGCCAGCAGCCAAGTGCATAGCGGGGGCACCGGGGAGCTGTTTTTT	CASSQVHSGGTGELFF
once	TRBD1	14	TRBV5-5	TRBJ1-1	TGTGCCAGCAGTACACAGGGGTTTAATTCGGAAGCTTTCTTT	CASSTQGFNSEAFF
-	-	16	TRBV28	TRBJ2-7	TGTGCCAGCAGTTTTCCAGGACAGAACGCCCTGTACGAGCAGTACTTC	CASSFPGQNALYEQYF
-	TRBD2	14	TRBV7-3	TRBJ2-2	TGTGCCAGCAGGTGGACTAGGGAACCCGGGGAGCTGTTTTTT	CASRWTREPGELFF
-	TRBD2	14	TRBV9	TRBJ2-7	TGTGCCAGCAGCGTAGGTGGGAGGGCCGGCGAGCAGTACTTC	CASSVGGRAGEQYF
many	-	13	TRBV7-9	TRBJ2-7	TGTGCCAGCAGCCCCCCGACAGGACCCGAGCAGTACTTC	CASSPPTGPEQYF
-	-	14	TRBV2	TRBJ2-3	TGTGCCAGCAGGGGGACTTTTCTCACAGATACGCAGTATTTT	CASRGTFLTDTQYF
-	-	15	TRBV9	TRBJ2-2	TGTGCCAGCAGAGGGGGTAGCGCCTACACCGGGGAGCTGTTTTTT	CASRGGSAYTGELFF
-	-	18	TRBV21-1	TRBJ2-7	TGTGCCAGCAGCAAAGGCCCCCAGACTGCAAGGAGCTCCTACGAGCAGTACTTC	CASSKGPQTARSSYEQYF
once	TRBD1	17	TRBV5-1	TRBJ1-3	TGCGCCAGCAGCTTGGAGGGGACAGTTCTCTCTGGAAACACCATATATTTT	CASSLEGTVLSGNTIYF
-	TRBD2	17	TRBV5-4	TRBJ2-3	TGTGCCAGCAGCTTGCGGGCTAGCGGGAGAGGCACAGATACGCAGTATTTT	CASSLRASGRGTDTQYF
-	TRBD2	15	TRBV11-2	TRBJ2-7	TGTGCCAGCAGCTTAGGACGGGAGGGCCTCTACGAGCAGTACTTC	CASSLGREGLYEQYF
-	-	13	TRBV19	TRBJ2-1	TGTGCCACCGGGGGTCAGCTTTACAATGAGCAGTTCTTC	CATGGQLYNEQFF
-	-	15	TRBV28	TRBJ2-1	TGTGCCAGCAGCGGGGCTAGCGAGGGCCACAATGAGCAGTTCTTC	CASSGASEGHNEQFF
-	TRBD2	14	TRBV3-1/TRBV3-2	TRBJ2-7	TGTGCCAGCAGCCTGGAGCGGGGGGTCTACGAGCAGTACTTC	CASSLERGVYEQYF
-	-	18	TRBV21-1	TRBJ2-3	TGTGCCAGCAGCAAAGCGCTCTACGAGGGAGCTGGCGCAGATACGCAGTATTTT	CASSKALYEGAGADTQYF
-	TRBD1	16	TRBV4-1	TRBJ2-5	TGCGCCAGCAGCCACAGGGGGCGGGCATCCCAAGAGACCCAGTACTTC	CASSHRGRASQETQYF
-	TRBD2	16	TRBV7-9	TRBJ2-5	TGTGCCAGCAGCTCTGTCGGACTAGCGGCCCAAGAGACCCAGTACTTC	CASSSVGLAAQETQYF
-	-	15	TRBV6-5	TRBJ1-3	TGTGCCAGCACCCTTCGGGTAGACTCTGGAAACACCATATATTTT	CASTLRVDSGNTIYF
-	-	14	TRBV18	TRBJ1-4	TGTGCCAGCTCCCAAACAGGGCCTAATGAAAAACTGTTTTTT	CASSQTGPNEKLFF
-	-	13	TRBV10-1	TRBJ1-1	TGCGCCAGCAGATCCGATCTGACTACCGAAGCTTTCTTT	CASRSDLTTEAFF
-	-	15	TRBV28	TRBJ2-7	TGTGCCAGCAGGCCCCAGGGATCCCACTCCTACGAGCAGTACTTC	CASRPQGSHSYEQYF
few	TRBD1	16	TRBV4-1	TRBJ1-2	TGCGCCAGCAGCCAAGTCGGGACAGGTCGGAACTATGGCTACACCTTC	CASSQVGTGRNYGYTF
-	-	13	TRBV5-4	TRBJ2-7	TGTGCCAGCAGTGTCTACCCCCTACCCGAGCAGTACTTC	CASSVYPLPEQYF
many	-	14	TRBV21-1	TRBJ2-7	TGTGCCAGCAGCAAATGTCCCGGGAACTACGAGCAGTACTTC	CASSKCPGNYEQYF
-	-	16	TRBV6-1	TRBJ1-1	TGTGCCAGCAGTGAACCCGGGGGAGGCTGGGGAACTGAAGCTTTCTTT	CASSEPGGGWGTEAFF
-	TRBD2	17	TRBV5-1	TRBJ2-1	TGCGCCAGCAGCCCGGGGACTAGCTGGAGCTCCTACAATGAGCAGTTCTTC	CASSPGTSWSSYNEQFF
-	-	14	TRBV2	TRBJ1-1	TGTGCCAGCAGCCCGGCAGGGCAGAACACTGAAGCTTTCTTT	CASSPAGQNTEAFF
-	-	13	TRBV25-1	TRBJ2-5	TGTGCCAGCTCGGAGGGGGCCCAAGAGACCCAGTACTTC	CASSEGAQETQYF
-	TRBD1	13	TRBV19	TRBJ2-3	TGTGCCATTTCCGACAGGGGAGGAGATACGCAGTATTTT	CAISDRGGDTQYF
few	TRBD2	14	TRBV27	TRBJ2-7	TGTGCCAGCAGTTTACTGGGACTAGCGGGAGTTAAGTACTTC	CASSLLGLAGVKYF
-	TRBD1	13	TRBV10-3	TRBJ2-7	TGTGCCATCAGTACGACAGGGGTGGGTGAGCAGTACTTC	CAISTTGVGEQYF
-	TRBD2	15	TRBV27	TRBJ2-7	TGTGCCAGCAGTAGCTTAGCGGGGAGGGCCTACGAGCAGTACTTC	CASSSLAGRAYEQYF
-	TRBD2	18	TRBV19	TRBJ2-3	TGTGCCAGTAGTTACGATAATCCCGGGACTAGCGGGAGGGATACGCAGTATTTT	CASSYDNPGTSGRDTQYF
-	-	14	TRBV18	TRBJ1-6	TGTGCCAGCTCACCAGAACAGATTCGGTCACCCCTCCACTTT	CASSPEQIRSPLHF
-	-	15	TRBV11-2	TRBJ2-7	TGTGCCAGCAGCTTACCCCAGGGCTCCTCCTACGAGCAGTACTTC	CASSLPQGSSYEQYF
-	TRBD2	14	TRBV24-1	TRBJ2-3	TGTGCCATCTGGGAGGGAGGGCCTGCAGATACGCAGTATTTT	CAIWEGGPADTQYF
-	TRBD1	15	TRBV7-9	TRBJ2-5	TGTGCCAGCAGCTCTCGACAGGGGCGTCGAGAGACCCAGTACTTC	CASSSRQGRRETQYF
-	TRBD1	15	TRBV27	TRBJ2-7	TGTGCCAGCAGTCAAGCCGGGACAGGGGTCTACGAGCAGTACTTC	CASSQAGTGVYEQYF
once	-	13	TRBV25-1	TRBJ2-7	TGTGCCAGCAGTGATCCGGAGCCCTACGAGCAGTACTTC	CASSDPEPYEQYF
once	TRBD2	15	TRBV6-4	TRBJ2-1	TGTGCCAGCAGTTTCGGAGTAGCGGGGAACAATGAGCAGTTCTTC	CASSFGVAGNNEQFF
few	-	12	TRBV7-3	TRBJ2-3	TGTGCCAGCAGCTTCAACACAGATACGCAGTATTTT	CASSFNTDTQYF
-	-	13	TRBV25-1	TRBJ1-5	TGTGCCAGCAGTGAATTCACTCATCAGCCCCAGCATTTT	CASSEFTHQPQHF
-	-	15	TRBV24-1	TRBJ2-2	TGTGCCACCAGTGATAGTTATGGGGCGGCCGGGGAGCTGTTTTTT	CATSDSYGAAGELFF